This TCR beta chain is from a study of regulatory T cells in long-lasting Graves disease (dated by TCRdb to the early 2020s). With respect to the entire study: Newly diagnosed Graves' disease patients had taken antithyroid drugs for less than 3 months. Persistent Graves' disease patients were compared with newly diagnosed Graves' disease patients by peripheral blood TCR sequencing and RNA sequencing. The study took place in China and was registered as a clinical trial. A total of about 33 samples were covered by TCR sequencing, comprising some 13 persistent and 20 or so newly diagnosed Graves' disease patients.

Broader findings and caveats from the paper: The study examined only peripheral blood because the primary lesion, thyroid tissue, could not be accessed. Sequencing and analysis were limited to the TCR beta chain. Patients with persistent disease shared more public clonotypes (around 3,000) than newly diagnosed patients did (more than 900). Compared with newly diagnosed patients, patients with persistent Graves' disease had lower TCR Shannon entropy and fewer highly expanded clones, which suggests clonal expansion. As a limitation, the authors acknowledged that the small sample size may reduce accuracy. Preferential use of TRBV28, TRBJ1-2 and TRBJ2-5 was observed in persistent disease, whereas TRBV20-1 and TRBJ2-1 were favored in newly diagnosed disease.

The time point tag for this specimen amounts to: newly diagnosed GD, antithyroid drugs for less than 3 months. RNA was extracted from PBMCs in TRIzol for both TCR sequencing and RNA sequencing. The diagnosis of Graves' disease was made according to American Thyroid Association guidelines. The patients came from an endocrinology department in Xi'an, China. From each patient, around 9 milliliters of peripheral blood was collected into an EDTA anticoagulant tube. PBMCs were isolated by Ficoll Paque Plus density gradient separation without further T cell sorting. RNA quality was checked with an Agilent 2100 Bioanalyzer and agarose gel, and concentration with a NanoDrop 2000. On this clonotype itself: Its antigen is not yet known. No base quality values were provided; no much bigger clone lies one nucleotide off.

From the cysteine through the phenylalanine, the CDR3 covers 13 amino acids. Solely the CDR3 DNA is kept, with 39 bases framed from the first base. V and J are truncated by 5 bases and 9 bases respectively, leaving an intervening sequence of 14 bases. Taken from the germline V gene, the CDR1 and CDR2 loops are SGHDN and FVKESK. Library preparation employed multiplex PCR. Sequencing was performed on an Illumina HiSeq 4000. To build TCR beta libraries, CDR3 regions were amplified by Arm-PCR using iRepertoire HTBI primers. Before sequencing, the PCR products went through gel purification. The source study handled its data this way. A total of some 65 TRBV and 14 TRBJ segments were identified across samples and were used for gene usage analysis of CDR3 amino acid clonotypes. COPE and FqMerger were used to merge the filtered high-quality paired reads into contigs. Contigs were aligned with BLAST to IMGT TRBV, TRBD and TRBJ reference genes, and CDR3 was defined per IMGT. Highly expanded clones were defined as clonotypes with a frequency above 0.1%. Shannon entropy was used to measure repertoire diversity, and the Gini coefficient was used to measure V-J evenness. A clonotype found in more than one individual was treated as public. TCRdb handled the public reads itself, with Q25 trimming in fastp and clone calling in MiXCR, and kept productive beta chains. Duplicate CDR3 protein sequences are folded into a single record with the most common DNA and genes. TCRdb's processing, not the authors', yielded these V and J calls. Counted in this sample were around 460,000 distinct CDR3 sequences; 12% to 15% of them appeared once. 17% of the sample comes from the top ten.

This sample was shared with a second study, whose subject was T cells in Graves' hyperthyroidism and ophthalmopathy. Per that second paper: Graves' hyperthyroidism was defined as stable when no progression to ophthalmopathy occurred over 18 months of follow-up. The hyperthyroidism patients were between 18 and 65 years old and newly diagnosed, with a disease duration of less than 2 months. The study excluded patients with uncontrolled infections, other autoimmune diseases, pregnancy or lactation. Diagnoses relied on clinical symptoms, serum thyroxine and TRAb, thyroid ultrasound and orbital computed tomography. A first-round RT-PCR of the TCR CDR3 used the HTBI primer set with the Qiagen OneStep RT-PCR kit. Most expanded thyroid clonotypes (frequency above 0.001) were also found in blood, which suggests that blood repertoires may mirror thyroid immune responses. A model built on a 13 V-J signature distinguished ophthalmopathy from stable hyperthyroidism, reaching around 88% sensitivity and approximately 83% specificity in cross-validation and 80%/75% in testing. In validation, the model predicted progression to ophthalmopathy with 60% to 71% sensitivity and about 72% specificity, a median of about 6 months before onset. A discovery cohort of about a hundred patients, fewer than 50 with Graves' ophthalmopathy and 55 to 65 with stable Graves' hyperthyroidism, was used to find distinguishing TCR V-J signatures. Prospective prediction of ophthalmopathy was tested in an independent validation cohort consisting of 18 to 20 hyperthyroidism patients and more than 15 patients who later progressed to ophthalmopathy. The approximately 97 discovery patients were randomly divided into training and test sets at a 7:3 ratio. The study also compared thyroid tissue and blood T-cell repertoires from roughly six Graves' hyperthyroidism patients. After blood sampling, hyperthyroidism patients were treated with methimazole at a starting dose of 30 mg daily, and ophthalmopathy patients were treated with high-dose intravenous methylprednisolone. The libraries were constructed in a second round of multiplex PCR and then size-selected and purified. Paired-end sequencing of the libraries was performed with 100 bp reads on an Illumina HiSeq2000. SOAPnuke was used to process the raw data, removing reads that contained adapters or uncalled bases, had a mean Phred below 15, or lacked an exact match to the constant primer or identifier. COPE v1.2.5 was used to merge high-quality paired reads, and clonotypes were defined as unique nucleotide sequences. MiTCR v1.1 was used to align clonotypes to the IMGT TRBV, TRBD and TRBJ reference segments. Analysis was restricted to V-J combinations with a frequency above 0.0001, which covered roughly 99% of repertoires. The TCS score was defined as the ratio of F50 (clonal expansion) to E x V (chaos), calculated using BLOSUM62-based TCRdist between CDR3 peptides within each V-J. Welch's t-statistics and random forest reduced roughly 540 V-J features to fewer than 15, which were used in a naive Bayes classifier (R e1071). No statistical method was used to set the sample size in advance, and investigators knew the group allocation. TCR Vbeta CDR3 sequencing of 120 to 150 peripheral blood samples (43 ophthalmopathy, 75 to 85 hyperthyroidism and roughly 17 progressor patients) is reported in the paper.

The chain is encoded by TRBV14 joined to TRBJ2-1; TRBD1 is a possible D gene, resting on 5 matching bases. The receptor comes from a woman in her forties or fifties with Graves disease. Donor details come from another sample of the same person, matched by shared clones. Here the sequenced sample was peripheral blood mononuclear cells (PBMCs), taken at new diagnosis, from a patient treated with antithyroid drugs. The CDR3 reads CASSSPGLGEQFF. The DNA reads TGTGCCAGCAGCTCCCCAGGGCTAGGTGAGCAGTTCTTC.